Below, 6 T cell receptor beta chains from the same sample are listed, as sequenced in a study of T cells after yellow fever vaccination. TCRdb redid the calling of the 5' RACE reads with MiXCR, one entry per CDR3 protein. The sample comprises about 140,000 distinct CDR3 sequences, over 7% of which are singletons, and roughly 0.73% rests with the top ten. The sample in question was CD4+ T cells sorted from PBMCs, obtained 5 days after the yellow fever booster vaccination. The receptors shown here come from a man younger than 45 who received the YFV17D yellow fever vaccine.

This clonotype was counted ten times or more. CDR3 sequence: CATSDLSGGSYGGTQYF. For the CDR3, the DNA is TGTGCCACCAGTGATTTGTCAGGGGGAAGCTATGGTGGTACGCAGTATTTT. This chain connects TRBV24-1 to TRBJ2-3, with 7 bases matching TRBD1. Per the germline V gene, CDR1 is KGHDR and CDR2 is SFDVKD. V was pared by 0 bases and J by 8 bases, with 13 bases of the junction left unmatched. This CDR3 is 17 amino acids long.

Concerning this clonotype: This may come from a read error, since a much larger clone is one base off. V and J are TRBV14 and TRBJ2-2; a weak D match, TRBD2 (6 bases). V lost 5 bases and J 2 bases, leaving 15 bases between the germline ends. The CDR3 length is 16 residues. The germline V gene has CDR1 SGHDN and CDR2 FVKESK. CDR3 sequence: CASSGGTHSNTGELFF. The CDR3 coding sequence is TGTGCCAGCAGCGGGGGGACCCACAGTAACACCGGGGAGCTGTTTTTT.

Worth noting for this clonotype: It may be a read error: a sequence one base away is much more abundant. The gene calls are TRBV5-1 and TRBJ2-1; TRBD1 might be the D (6 bases). CDR3 length: 14 amino acids. The germline gives CDR1 SGHRS, CDR2 YFSETQ. V was clipped by 4 bases and J by 8 bases, with 16 bases between them. CDR3 sequence reads: CASSEWTDRYEQFF. For the CDR3, the DNA is TGCGCCAGCAGCGAATGGACGGACAGATATGAGCAGTTCTTC. The entire variable domain, with the rest obtained from reference TRBV5-1 and TRBJ2-1, is as follows: KAGVTQTPRYLIKTRGQQVTLSCSPISGHRSVSWYQQTPGQGLQFLFEYFSETQRNKGNFPGRFSGRQFSNSRSEMNVSTLELGDSALYLCASSEWTDRYEQFFGPGTRLTVL.

This clonotype has at least ten counts. This chain links TRBV20-1 with TRBJ2-3; TRBD1 matches at 11 bases. The CDR3 spans 15 residues. Looked up from germline, CDR1 is DFQATT and CDR2 is SNEGSKA (reference sequence). Trimming cost V 2 bases and J 3 bases; bases outside gene matches: 4. The CDR3 loop reads CSARNRDRGTDTQYF. DNA of the CDR3: TGCAGTGCTAGAAACCGGGACAGGGGGACAGATACGCAGTATTTT.

The V gene is TRBV28, the J gene TRBJ2-2; TRBD1 might be the D (6 bases). Germline V gene sequence: CDR1 MDHEN, CDR2 SYDVKM. V was shortened by 7 bases and J by 6 bases, with 15 bases between the two germline ends. There are 14 residues in the CDR3. The CDR3 region has the DNA TGTGCCAGCAACCTAGCTGGGGGCTCCGGGGAGCTGTTTTTT. It codes for CASNLAGGSGELFF.

This clonotype was seen many times. The chain has TRBV29-1 and TRBJ2-5; 7 bases are a match to TRBD2. The CDR3 loop spans 12 amino acids. Trimming cost V 5 bases and J 2 bases; bases outside gene matches: 2. Germline V gene data show CDR1 as SQVTM and CDR2 as ANQGSEA. The CDR3 nucleotides read TGCAGCGTTCTAGCGGCACAAGAGACCCAGTACTTC. Its protein is CSVLAAQETQYF.